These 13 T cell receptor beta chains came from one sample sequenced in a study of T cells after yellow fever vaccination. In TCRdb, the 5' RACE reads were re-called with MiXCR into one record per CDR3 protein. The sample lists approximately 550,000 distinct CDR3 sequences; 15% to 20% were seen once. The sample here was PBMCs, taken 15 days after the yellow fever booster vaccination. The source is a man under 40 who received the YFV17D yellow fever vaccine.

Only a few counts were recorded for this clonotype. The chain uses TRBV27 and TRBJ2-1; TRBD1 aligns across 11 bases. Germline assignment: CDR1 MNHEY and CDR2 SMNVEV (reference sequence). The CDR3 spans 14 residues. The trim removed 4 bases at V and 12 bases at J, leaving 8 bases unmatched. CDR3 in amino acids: CASSSGTGGGGQFF. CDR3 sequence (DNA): TGTGCCAGCAGTTCAGGGACAGGGGGGGGTGGGCAGTTCTTC.

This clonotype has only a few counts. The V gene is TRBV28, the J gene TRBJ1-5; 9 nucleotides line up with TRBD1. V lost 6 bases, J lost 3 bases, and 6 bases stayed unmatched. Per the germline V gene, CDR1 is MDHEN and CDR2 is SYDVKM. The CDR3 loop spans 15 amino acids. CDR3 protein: CASRGTGGNNQPQHF. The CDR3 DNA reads TGTGCCAGCAGGGGAACAGGGGGCAACAATCAGCCCCAGCATTTT.

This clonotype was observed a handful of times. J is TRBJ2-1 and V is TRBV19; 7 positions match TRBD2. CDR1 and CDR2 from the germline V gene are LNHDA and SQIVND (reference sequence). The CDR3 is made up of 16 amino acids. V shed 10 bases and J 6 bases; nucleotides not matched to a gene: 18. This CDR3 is CATSSRAGAVANEQFF. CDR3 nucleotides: TGTGCCACCTCCTCCCGGGCGGGAGCGGTTGCCAATGAGCAGTTCTTC. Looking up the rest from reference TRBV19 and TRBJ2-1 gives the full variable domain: DGGITQSPKYLFRKEGQNVTLSCEQNLNHDAMYWYRQDPGQGLRLIYYSQIVNDFQKGDIAEGYSVSREKKESFPLTVTSAQKNPTAFYLCATSSRAGAVANEQFFGPGTRLTVL.

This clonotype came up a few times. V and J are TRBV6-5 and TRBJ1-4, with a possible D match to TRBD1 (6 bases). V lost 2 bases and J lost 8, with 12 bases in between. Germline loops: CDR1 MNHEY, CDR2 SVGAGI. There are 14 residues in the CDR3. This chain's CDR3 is CASSYRGDREKLFF. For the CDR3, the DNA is TGTGCCAGCAGTTACAGGGGGGATAGGGAAAAACTGTTTTTT.

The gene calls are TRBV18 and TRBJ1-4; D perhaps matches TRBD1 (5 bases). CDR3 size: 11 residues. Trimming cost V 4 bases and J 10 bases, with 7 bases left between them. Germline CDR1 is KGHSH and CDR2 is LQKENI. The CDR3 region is CASSRGGKLFF. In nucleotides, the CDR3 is TGTGCCAGCTCACGTGGGGGAAAACTGTTTTTT.

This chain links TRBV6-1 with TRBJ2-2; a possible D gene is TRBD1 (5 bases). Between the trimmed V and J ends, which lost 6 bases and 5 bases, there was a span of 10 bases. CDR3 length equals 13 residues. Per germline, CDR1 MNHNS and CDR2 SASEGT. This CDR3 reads CASRSKGTGELFF. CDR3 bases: TGTGCCAGCAGATCCAAGGGGACCGGGGAGCTGTTTTTT.

CDR3 residues: CASRERDIQYF. CDR3 nucleotides: TGTGCCAGCAGGGAGAGGGACATTCAGTACTTC. The V gene is TRBV28, the J gene TRBJ2-4; weak D call: TRBD2 (5 bases). In germline, CDR1 is MDHEN, CDR2 SYDVKM. The CDR3 runs to 11 residues. V lost 6 bases to trimming and J lost 8 bases, with 8 bases between them.

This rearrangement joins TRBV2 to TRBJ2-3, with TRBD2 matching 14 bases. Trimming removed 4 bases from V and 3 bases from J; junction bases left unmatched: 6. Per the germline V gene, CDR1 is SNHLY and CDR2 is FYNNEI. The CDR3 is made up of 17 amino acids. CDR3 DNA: TGTGCCAGCAGTGGGGGACTAGCGGGAGATGGAACAGATACGCAGTATTTT. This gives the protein CASSGGLAGDGTDTQYF.

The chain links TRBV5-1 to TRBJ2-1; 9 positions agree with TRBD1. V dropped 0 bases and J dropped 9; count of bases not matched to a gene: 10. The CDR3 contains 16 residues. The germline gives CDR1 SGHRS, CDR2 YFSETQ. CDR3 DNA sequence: TGCGCCAGCAGCTTGGCCCCTGGGACAGGGTCTGTTGAGCAGTTCTTC. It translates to CASSLAPGTGSVEQFF.

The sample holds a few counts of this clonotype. As DNA, the CDR3 is TGTGCCAGCAGCCCAAGCCTGGGGAAGGCAAGTCGGTACTTC. The encoded protein is CASSPSLGKASRYF. V is TRBV7-9 and J is TRBJ2-7; D gene ambiguous. The germline V gene has CDR1 SEHNR and CDR2 FQNEAQ (reference sequence). The CDR3 is 14 residues long. Trimming removed 5 bases at V and 12 bases at J, with 23 bases between. The entire variable domain, with the rest obtained from reference TRBV7-9 and TRBJ2-7, is as follows: DTGVSQNPRHKITKRGQNVTFRCDPISEHNRLYWYRQTLGQGPEFLTYFQNEAQLEKSRLLSDRFSAERPKGSFSTLEIQRTEQGDSAMYLCASSPSLGKASRYFGPGTRLTVT.

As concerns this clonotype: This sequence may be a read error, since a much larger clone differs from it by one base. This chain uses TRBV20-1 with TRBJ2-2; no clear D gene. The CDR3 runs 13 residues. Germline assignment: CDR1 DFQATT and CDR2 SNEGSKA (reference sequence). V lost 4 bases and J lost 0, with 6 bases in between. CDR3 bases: TGCAGTGCTAAGGGCACGAACACCGGGGAGCTGTTTTTT. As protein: CSAKGTNTGELFF.

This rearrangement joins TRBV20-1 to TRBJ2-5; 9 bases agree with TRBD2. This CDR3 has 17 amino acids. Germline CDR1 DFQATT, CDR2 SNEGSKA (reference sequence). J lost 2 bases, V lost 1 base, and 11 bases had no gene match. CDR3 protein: CSARVALRGLAQETQYF. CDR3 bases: TGCAGTGCTAGAGTCGCTCTCCGAGGACTAGCGCAAGAGACCCAGTACTTC.

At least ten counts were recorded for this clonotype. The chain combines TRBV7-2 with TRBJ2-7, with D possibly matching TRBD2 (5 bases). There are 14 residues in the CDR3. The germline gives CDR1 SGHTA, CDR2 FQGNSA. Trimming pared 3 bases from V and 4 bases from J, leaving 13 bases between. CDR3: CASSFGGEGYEQYF. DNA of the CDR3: TGTGCCAGCAGCTTTGGAGGTGAAGGGTACGAGCAGTACTTC. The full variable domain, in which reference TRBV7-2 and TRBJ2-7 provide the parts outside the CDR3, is GAGVSQSPSNKVTEKGKDVELRCDPISGHTALYWYRQSLGQGLEFLIYFQGNSAPDKSGLPSDRFSAERTGGSVSTLTIQRTQQEDSAVYLCASSFGGEGYEQYFGPGTRLTVT.